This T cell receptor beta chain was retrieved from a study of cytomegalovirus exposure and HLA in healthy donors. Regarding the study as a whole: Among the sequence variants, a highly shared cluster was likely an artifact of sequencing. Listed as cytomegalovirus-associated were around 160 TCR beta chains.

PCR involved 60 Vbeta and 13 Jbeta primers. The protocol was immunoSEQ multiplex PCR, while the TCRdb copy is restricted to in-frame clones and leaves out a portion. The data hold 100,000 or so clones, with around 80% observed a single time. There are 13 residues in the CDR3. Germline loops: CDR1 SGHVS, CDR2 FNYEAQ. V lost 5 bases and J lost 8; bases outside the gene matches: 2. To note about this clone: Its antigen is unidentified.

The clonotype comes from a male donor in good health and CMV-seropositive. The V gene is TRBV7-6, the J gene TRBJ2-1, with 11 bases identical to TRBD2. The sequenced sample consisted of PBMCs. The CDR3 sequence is CASSISGGDEQFF. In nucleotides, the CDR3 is TGTGCCAGCAGCATTAGCGGGGGGGATGAGCAGTTCTTC.